What follows describes a single TCR beta chain. The CDR3 is 13 amino acids. V gave up 8 bases and J gave up 6 bases, with 16 bases separating them. The germline CDR1 and CDR2 sequences are SGHTA and FQGTGA. The data originate from a study of OX40 agonist ivuxolimab in advanced cancers. Profiling relied on immunoSEQ multiplex PCR, and the TCRdb table lists in-frame clones only, not all of them. The table has about 73,000 clones, around nine tenths seen once. This sequence was found in an adult with an advanced solid tumor such as melanoma, head and neck, liver or kidney cancer. This material consisted of CD4+ or CD8+ T cells sorted from blood, taken in a trial of the OX40 agonist ivuxolimab. The chain uses TRBV7-3 and TRBJ1-1; tentative D call: TRBD1 (5 bases). CDR3 in DNA: TGTGCCAGCGGAGGCAGGGCGGGATCTGAAGCTTTCTTT. Translating it yields CASGGRAGSEAFF.